In its sample, the clone carrying this TCR beta chain was seen a few times. This entry comes from a study of OX40 agonist ivuxolimab in advanced cancers. Measured with immunoSEQ multiplex PCR; TCRdb has only the in-frame clones, and not every one. Of under 95,000 clones detected, about nine tenths appear once; the ten largest clones hold approximately 1.3%. The CDR3 extends over 15 amino acids. The germline V gene has CDR1 SGHRS and CDR2 YFSETQ. Between the trimmed V and J ends, which lost 1 base and 5 bases, there was a span of 13 bases. This TCR came from an adult with an advanced solid tumor such as melanoma, head and neck, liver or kidney cancer. The material sequenced was CD4+ or CD8+ T cells sorted from blood, taken in a trial of the OX40 agonist ivuxolimab. The chain is built from TRBV5-1 and TRBJ2-1, with D uncertain. CDR3 DNA sequence: TGCGCCAGCAGCTTGTCCCCCGGCGGCCACAATGAGCAGTTCTTC. Protein: CASSLSPGGHNEQFF.